The entry that follows covers one T cell receptor beta chain sequence. This specimen belongs to a study of blood T cell repertoires in COVID-19. Measured with immunoSEQ multiplex PCR; TCRdb has only the in-frame clones, and not every one. The sample includes around 170,000 clones, 80% to 90% seen only once; the top ten take about 9.6%. Germline CDR1 is SGHKS and CDR2 is YYEKEE (reference sequence). This CDR3 is built from 15 residues. Trimming removed 0 bases at V and 1 base at J, with 9 bases between. This TCR derives from a man in his fifties or sixties with active or convalescent COVID-19. The chain has TRBV5-5 and TRBJ2-3; D gene ambiguous. Specimen: peripheral blood. CDR3 DNA: TGTGCCAGCAGCTTGGAGCAGGTCCGCACAGATACGCAGTATTTT. Translating gives CASSLEQVRTDTQYF.